This record covers a single T cell receptor beta chain. Its antigen remains unidentified. This entry belongs to a study of shared clonotypes between healthy human individuals. Naive CD8 cells lacked CD45RO and underwent positive selection for CCR7, leaving out terminally differentiated effector memory CD45RA+ cells. The assay was carried out at the deep level. Using immunoSEQ multiplex PCR, the repertoire was profiled, and TCRdb retains in-frame clones only, with some absent. The sample lists about 610,000 clones; 90% to 97% were seen once. Findings and limits, study-wide: In having few donors, the study represented limited genetic and exposure-history diversity.

Looked up from germline, CDR1 is MDHEN and CDR2 is SYDVKM. V was clipped by 3 bases and J by 4 bases; unmatched bases: 8. This CDR3 is 16 amino acids long. The V gene is TRBV28, the J gene TRBJ2-2; 7 bases match TRBD1. The receptor's source is a woman aged 25-40 years in good health. The sample consisted of naive CD8+ T cells sorted from blood. The CDR3: CASSFLATGSTGELFF. The CDR3 DNA is TGTGCCAGCAGTTTCCTTGCGACAGGGTCCACCGGGGAGCTGTTTTTT.